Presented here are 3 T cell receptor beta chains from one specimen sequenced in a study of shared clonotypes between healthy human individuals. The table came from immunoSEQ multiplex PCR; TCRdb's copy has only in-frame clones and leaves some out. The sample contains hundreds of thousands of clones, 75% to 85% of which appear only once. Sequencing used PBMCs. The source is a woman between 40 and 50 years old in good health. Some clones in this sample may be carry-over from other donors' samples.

The CDR3, as DNA: TGTGCCAGCTCACCAGGGGCAGATACGCAGTATTTT. Protein: CASSPGADTQYF. The chain couples TRBV18 to TRBJ2-3; unclear D gene. The CDR3 spans 12 residues. Germline values: CDR1 KGHSH, CDR2 LQKENI. With 2 bases removed from V and 4 bases from J, the gap between germline ends came to 4 bases.

Here the CDR3 DNA reads TGTGCCTCGCCCCCGCGCAGGCCCTACGAGCAGTACTTC. As protein: CASPPRRPYEQYF. V and J are TRBV15 and TRBJ2-7; D uncertain. This CDR3 is built from 13 residues. V lost 11 bases, J lost 2 bases, and 16 bases lay in between. CDR1 is LNHNV and CDR2 is YYDKDF in the germline V gene (reference sequence). Supplemented by reference TRBV15 and TRBJ2-7, the full variable domain reads DAMVIQNPRYQVTQFGKPVTLSCSQTLNHNVMYWYQQKSSQAPKLLFHYYDKDFNNEADTPDNFQSRRPNTSFCFLDIRSPGLGDTAMYLCASPPRRPYEQYFGPGTRLTVT.

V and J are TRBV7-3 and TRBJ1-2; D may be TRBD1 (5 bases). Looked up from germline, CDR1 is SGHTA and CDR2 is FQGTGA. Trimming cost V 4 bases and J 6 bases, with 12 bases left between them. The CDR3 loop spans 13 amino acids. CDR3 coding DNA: TGTGCCAGCAGCTCCACCGGGGCACATGGCTACACCTTC. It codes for CASSSTGAHGYTF.